This T cell receptor (beta chain) appears in the sequencing data of a study of cytomegalovirus exposure and HLA in healthy donors. General study results and limits: A few of the chains that were CMV-associated were confirmed in vitro to be specific for CMV antigens. Associated with HLA alleles at 0.05 false discovery rate in a later analysis were fewer than 20,000 TCR beta sequences. TCR beta sequences reportedly predicted most subjects' HLA-A and HLA-B alleles accurately. Excluded: some indistinguishable V segments such as TRBV6-2 and TRBV6-3.

As to this clone: Its antigen is undetermined.

Primers included in the PCR were 60 Vbeta and 13 Jbeta primers. This table comes from immunoSEQ multiplex PCR, and its TCRdb copy is limited to in-frame clones, with some not included. The sample consists of fewer than 250,000 clones, 60% to 80% of them appearing once. The CDR3 runs 12 residues. Deletions cut 9 bases from V and 2 bases from J, with 11 bases between. Germline V lookup: CDR1 SNHLY, CDR2 FYNNEI. The V call is TRBV2, the J call TRBJ2-7; D is uncertain. The specimen was PBMCs. The receptor's source is a male donor in good health and CMV-seronegative. CDR3 in amino acids: CARGGSAYEQYF. Here the CDR3 DNA reads TGTGCCAGAGGTGGAAGCGCCTACGAGCAGTACTTC. The variable domain in full, completed from reference TRBV2 and TRBJ2-7, reads EPEVTQTPSHQVTQMGQEVILRCVPISNHLYFYWYRQILGQKVEFLVSFYNNEISEKSEIFDDQFSVERPDGSNFTLKIRSTKLEDSAMYFCARGGSAYEQYFGPGTRLTVT.